A selection of T cell receptor beta chains follows, all from one sample in a study of blood T cell repertoires in COVID-19. Profiled with immunoSEQ multiplex PCR; TCRdb holds only in-frame clones, not every one. This table has some 59,000 clones, approximately 80% appearing once. Source material: peripheral blood. Receptor source: a man at least 80 years old with active or convalescent COVID-19. Both conserved end residues are part of each CDR3. D genes are given only for firm matches. Size is stated for part of the rows, as once, few or many counts, or as a class when the clone is expanded.

NA,TRBJ1-1,TRBD1,TRBV12-5,CASGMTGKDAFF,TGTGCTAGTGGTATGACAGGGAAAGACGCTTTCTTT
NA,TRBJ2-7,TRBD1,TRBV11-2,CASSWGTGGSYEQYF,TGTGCCAGCAGCTGGGGGACAGGGGGTTCCTACGAGCAGTACTTC
NA,TRBJ2-3,TRBD2,TRBV28,CASSLSPFSSGRAFVESTDTQYF,TGTGCCAGCAGTTTATCCCCCTTCTCTAGCGGGAGGGCCTTTGTAGAAAGCACAGATACGCAGTATTTT
NA,TRBJ2-5,TRBD2,TRBV10-2,CASSDTISVGGGETQYF,TGCGCCAGCAGTGACACTATAAGCGTAGGCGGGGGGGAGACCCAGTACTTC
NA,TRBJ2-7,NA,TRBV30,CAWRISGGGDEQYF,TGTGCCTGGAGAATTTCGGGTGGAGGTGACGAGCAGTACTTC
NA,TRBJ1-1,TRBD1,TRBV25-1,CASIPSGTGLEAFF,TGTGCCAGCATCCCCTCCGGGACAGGGCTTGAAGCTTTCTTT
NA,TRBJ2-5,NA,TRBV9,CASNQGREETQYF,TGTGCCAGCAATCAAGGCAGGGAAGAGACCCAGTACTTC
NA,TRBJ2-5,TRBD1,TRBV11-2,CASSLGDRDQETQYF,TGTGCCAGCAGCTTAGGGGACAGGGACCAAGAGACCCAGTACTTC
few,TRBJ2-7,TRBD1,TRBV5-1,CASTIGTGGTYEQYF,TGCGCCAGCACCATCGGGACAGGCGGAACCTACGAGCAGTACTTC
NA,TRBJ2-2,NA,TRBV9,CASSVDPGGTGELFF,TGTGCCAGCAGCGTAGATCCGGGTGGCACCGGGGAGCTGTTTTTT
NA,TRBJ2-5,NA,TRBV19,CASSIGSGSQETQYF,TGTGCCAGTAGTATAGGGTCGGGATCCCAAGAGACCCAGTACTTC
NA,TRBJ2-5,NA,TRBV9,CASSYGGTQETQYF,TGTGCCAGCTCGTATGGGGGCACCCAAGAGACCCAGTACTTC
NA,TRBJ1-1,NA,TRBV10-3,CAISEYLDTEAFF,TGTGCCATCAGTGAGTATTTAGACACTGAAGCTTTCTTT
NA,TRBJ2-1,TRBD2,TRBV7-3,CASSPQAGGLEQFF,TGTGCCAGCAGCCCACAAGCGGGGGGGCTGGAGCAGTTCTTC
NA,TRBJ1-5,NA,TRBV19,CASSIAGDVGQPQHF,TGTGCCAGTAGTATTGCAGGGGACGTTGGTCAGCCCCAGCATTTT
NA,TRBJ1-3,TRBD1,TRBV5-6,CASSSTGTGNTIYF,TGTGCCAGCAGCTCGACAGGGACTGGAAACACCATATATTTT
NA,TRBJ2-1,NA,TRBV4-1,CASSQNQGNEQFF,TGCGCCAGCAGCCAAAATCAGGGGAATGAGCAGTTCTTC
once,TRBJ1-2,TRBD1,TRBV11-2,CASSLGMGSGQGIYGYTF,TGTGCCAGCAGCTTAGGGATGGGTTCGGGACAGGGGATCTATGGCTACACCTTC
NA,TRBJ2-2,TRBD2,TRBV28,CASSSAGGNTGELFF,TGTGCCAGCAGTTCAGCGGGAGGGAACACCGGGGAGCTGTTTTTT
NA,TRBJ2-7,TRBD2,TRBV9,CASSPPGAGGPNEQYF,TGTGCCAGCAGCCCCCCCGGGGCGGGGGGGCCGAACGAGCAGTACTTC
NA,TRBJ2-5,NA,TRBV9,CASSVEGGPQETQYF,TGTGCCAGCAGCGTAGAAGGGGGACCCCAAGAGACCCAGTACTTC
NA,TRBJ1-5,NA,TRBV11-2,CASSETPDQPQHF,TGTGCCAGCAGCGAAACCCCGGATCAGCCCCAGCATTTT
NA,TRBJ2-1,TRBD2,TRBV13,CASSEPWVAGNEQFF,TGTGCCAGCAGCGAACCCTGGGTAGCGGGAAATGAGCAGTTCTTC
NA,TRBJ2-5,TRBD2,TRBV7-3,CASSSSGRGVQETQYF,TGTGCCAGCAGCTCTAGCGGGAGGGGGGTCCAAGAGACCCAGTACTTC
NA,TRBJ1-4,NA,TRBV2,CASSPGDEKLFF,TGTGCCAGCAGTCCGGGGGACGAAAAACTGTTTTTT
NA,TRBJ1-6,TRBD1,TRBV9,CASSVGQSSYNSPLHF,TGTGCCAGCAGCGTGGGACAGAGCTCCTATAATTCACCCCTCCACTTT
NA,TRBJ2-2,TRBD1,TRBV3-1/TRBV3-2,CASSQLGTGATGELFF,TGTGCCAGCAGCCAACTCGGGACAGGGGCCACCGGGGAGCTGTTTTTT
few,TRBJ1-2,NA,TRBV11-2,CASRTSGIGYTF,TGTGCCAGCAGGACATCGGGGATTGGCTACACCTTC
NA,TRBJ2-5,TRBD1,TRBV4-1,CASSRGTGEETQYF,TGCGCCAGCAGCCGAGGGACAGGAGAAGAGACCCAGTACTTC
NA,TRBJ1-1,TRBD1,TRBV12-3/TRBV12-4,CASRQGWITEAFF,TGTGCCAGCAGACAGGGGTGGATCACTGAAGCTTTCTTT
NA,TRBJ2-7,TRBD1,TRBV5-4,CASSLRDRVNEQYF,TGTGCCAGCAGCCTCCGGGACAGGGTCAACGAGCAGTACTTC
once,TRBJ2-1,NA,TRBV3-1/TRBV3-2,CASSPPPWRGRNEQFF,TGTGCCAGCAGCCCGCCCCCCTGGCGGGGGCGGAATGAGCAGTTCTTC
NA,TRBJ2-2,TRBD2,TRBV4-1,CASRPMGRERSGELFF,TGCGCCAGCAGACCCATGGGGCGGGAGCGGTCCGGGGAGCTGTTTTTT
few,TRBJ2-5,TRBD1,TRBV5-1,CASSLVGDRGETQYF,TGCGCCAGCAGCTTGGTTGGGGACAGGGGTGAGACCCAGTACTTC
few,TRBJ1-6,NA,TRBV28,CASSLLAREDSPLHF,TGTGCCAGCAGTTTATTAGCCAGGGAGGATTCACCCCTCCACTTT
NA,TRBJ1-5,NA,TRBV9,CASSTREGPGQPQHF,TGTGCCAGCAGCACCCGAGAGGGTCCGGGCCAGCCCCAGCATTTT
NA,TRBJ2-6,NA,TRBV2,CASSINLPSSGANVLTF,TGTGCCAGCAGTATTAACCTACCAAGCTCTGGGGCCAACGTCCTGACTTTC
NA,TRBJ1-1,TRBD1,TRBV6-6,CASSPRQGNTEAFF,TGTGCCAGCAGTCCGCGACAGGGAAACACTGAAGCTTTCTTT
NA,TRBJ2-3,NA,TRBV28,CASSLPLAGLPVYMSDTQYF,TGTGCCAGCAGTTTACCTTTGGCGGGATTGCCCGTTTATATGTCAGATACGCAGTATTTT
NA,TRBJ2-5,NA,TRBV7-2,CASSSGDWETQYF,TGTGCCAGCAGCTCGGGGGATTGGGAGACCCAGTACTTC
few,TRBJ2-7,NA,TRBV9,CASSVVPGLAYEQYF,TGTGCCAGCAGCGTGGTACCCGGACTCGCCTACGAGCAGTACTTC
NA,TRBJ2-7,NA,TRBV7-3,CASSSQGGEQYF,TGTGCCAGCAGCTCCCAAGGCGGCGAGCAGTACTTC
NA,TRBJ2-1,TRBD2,TRBV19,CASSLILAGRALEQFF,TGTGCCAGTTCCTTAATACTAGCGGGAAGGGCCCTTGAGCAGTTCTTC
NA,TRBJ2-7,TRBD2,TRBV6-4,CASEGLAKFYEQYF,TGTGCCAGCGAAGGACTAGCGAAATTCTACGAGCAGTACTTC
NA,TRBJ2-7,NA,TRBV5-1,CASSPQATYEQYF,TGCGCCAGCAGCCCCCAGGCGACCTACGAGCAGTACTTC
NA,TRBJ2-3,NA,TRBV7-3,CASSSLAFSTDTQYF,TGTGCCAGCAGCTCCTTAGCTTTTAGCACAGATACGCAGTATTTT
NA,TRBJ2-5,TRBD2,TRBV12-5,CASGLVNLPLAGGPRQETQYF,TGTGCTAGTGGTTTGGTAAATTTACCTCTAGCGGGAGGCCCACGCCAAGAGACCCAGTACTTC
NA,TRBJ1-6,NA,TRBV6-5,CASSPRSYNSPLHF,TGTGCCAGCAGTCCCCGCTCCTATAATTCACCCCTCCACTTT
NA,TRBJ2-3,NA,TRBV7-8,CASSPFGVTDTQYF,TGTGCCAGCAGCCCGTTCGGGGTCACAGATACGCAGTATTTT
many,TRBJ2-7,NA,TRBV4-1,CASSQMELQYF,TGCGCCAGCAGCCAAATGGAGCTCCAGTACTTC